These T cell receptor beta chains were read from a single sample in a study of CD4 T cells in relation to SARS-CoV-2 and coronaviruses. These receptors' targets are unknown. This table comes from immunoSEQ multiplex PCR, and its TCRdb copy is limited to in-frame clones, with some not included. This repertoire shows tens of thousands of clones, around 80% found once; its top ten account for about a fifth. Sequencing used CD4+ T cells from PBMCs, cultured in vitro. These receptors were collected from a human donor in good health. The CDR3 runs from the conserved cysteine through the conserved F or W. D genes are given only for firm matches. Expanded clones are given a class, and other clones once, few, many or no size at all.

cdr3_nt	cdr3_aa	j_call	v_call	cdr3_length	d_call	clone_size
TGTGCCAGCAGCCCCCCGGGACAGTCTAACTATGGCTACACCTTC	CASSPPGQSNYGYTF	TRBJ1-2	TRBV7-2	15	TRBD1	NA
TGTGCCAGCAGCTTATGGGGGGGAGGGCCTGGAAACGAGCAGTACTTC	CASSLWGGGPGNEQYF	TRBJ2-7	TRBV7-2	16	TRBD2	NA
TGTGCCAGCAGTGTTACGGGGGGGGCCGCGGTAGATACGCAGTATTTT	CASSVTGGAAVDTQYF	TRBJ2-3	TRBV2	16	TRBD2	few
TGTGCCAGCAGCTTTCCGGGACAGGGGTGGCGGAGCTCCTACAATGAGCAGTTCTTC	CASSFPGQGWRSSYNEQFF	TRBJ2-1	TRBV7-2	19	TRBD1	few
TGTGCCAGTAGTATGACGGGGCAATACAATGAGCAGTTCTTC	CASSMTGQYNEQFF	TRBJ2-1	TRBV19	14	NA	few
TGTGCCAGCAGCCCCGGGACAGGGCTCTCTGGGGCCAACGTCCTGACTTTC	CASSPGTGLSGANVLTF	TRBJ2-6	TRBV27	17	TRBD1	NA
TGTGCCAGTAGTGGTTCGGCGGGCAATCAGCCCCAGCATTTT	CASSGSAGNQPQHF	TRBJ1-5	TRBV19	14	NA	few
TGCGCCAGCAGCACCACGGACGTTGGTGAAGCTTTCTTT	CASSTTDVGEAFF	TRBJ1-1	TRBV5-1	13	NA	NA
TGTGCCAGCAGCTTATGGGCAGGGGGCGAGAGGCAGCCCCAGCATTTT	CASSLWAGGERQPQHF	TRBJ1-5	TRBV7-8	16	TRBD1	few
TGTGCCAGCAGCCAGGGGACGATAAGGGGTCAGCCCCAGCATTTT	CASSQGTIRGQPQHF	TRBJ1-5	TRBV3-1/TRBV3-2	15	NA	once
TGTGCCAGCAGTTTCGCCCAGGGGAACAATCAGCCCCAGCATTTT	CASSFAQGNNQPQHF	TRBJ1-5	TRBV7-2	15	NA	NA
TGTGCCACCCGGTTTGGAGTCTCTGGAAACACCATATATTTT	CATRFGVSGNTIYF	TRBJ1-3	TRBV10-3	14	NA	NA
TGTGCCAGCAGCGTAGGACAGTACACCGGGGAGCTGTTTTTT	CASSVGQYTGELFF	TRBJ2-2	TRBV7-2	14	NA	NA
TGTGCCAGCAGCGTATTTGGTAGCGGCGAGTCCACAGATACGCAGTATTTT	CASSVFGSGESTDTQYF	TRBJ2-3	TRBV9	17	NA	NA
TGCGCCAGCAGCCAACATGCCTCACCCAACACTGAAGCTTTCTTT	CASSQHASPNTEAFF	TRBJ1-1	TRBV4-3	15	NA	NA
TGTGCCTGGAGTGTACGGTCCTCGTTCAGGGATGGCTACACCTTC	CAWSVRSSFRDGYTF	TRBJ1-2	TRBV30	15	NA	NA
TGCGCCAGCAGCCAAGATTACAGGGACCATAGCACAGATACGCAGTATTTT	CASSQDYRDHSTDTQYF	TRBJ2-3	TRBV4-3	17	NA	NA
TGCGCCAGCCATTCTAGCGGGGAAACCTTGTGGACCGGGGAGCTGTTTTTT	CASHSSGETLWTGELFF	TRBJ2-2	TRBV5-1	17	TRBD2	NA
TGTGCCAGCAGCTTAAGTCCGGGGCTAGCGGCCACAGATACGCAGTATTTT	CASSLSPGLAATDTQYF	TRBJ2-3	TRBV7-3	17	TRBD2	once
TGTGCCTTTATTCGGGACAGGGAGGTCCACGACGAGCAGTACTTC	CAFIRDREVHDEQYF	TRBJ2-7	TRBV30	15	TRBD1	NA
TGTGCCAGCAGCTTGGCCGGGACAGGGCCAGAGACCCAGTACTTC	CASSLAGTGPETQYF	TRBJ2-5	TRBV5-4	15	TRBD1	NA
TGTGCCATTAAGGACACGGGCACTGAAGCTTTCTTT	CAIKDTGTEAFF	TRBJ1-1	TRBV10-3	12	NA	NA
TGTGCCAGCAGTTACTCGTCCCCGGGCGCTGGCTACACCTTC	CASSYSSPGAGYTF	TRBJ1-2	TRBV6-5	14	NA	NA
TGTGCCAGCCGTGCGGCAGGACGGTTCTACGAGCAGTACTTC	CASRAAGRFYEQYF	TRBJ2-7	TRBV2	14	NA	few
TGTGCCAGCAGTTACGGCGGAAGCTATGGCTACACCTTC	CASSYGGSYGYTF	TRBJ1-2	TRBV6-6	13	NA	NA
TGTGCCAGCAGCTTAAGACTAGCGGGGGGAGCAGATACGCAGTATTTT	CASSLRLAGGADTQYF	TRBJ2-3	TRBV7-2	16	TRBD2	once
TGTGCCAGCAGCTTAGTCGATTTGGCGTTGGGAGGCTACACCTTC	CASSLVDLALGGYTF	TRBJ1-2	TRBV7-2	15	NA	few
TGTGCCAGCAGTTCCCCCTCCGGGTCCAACTATGGCTACACCTTC	CASSSPSGSNYGYTF	TRBJ1-2	TRBV6-5	15	NA	NA
TGTGCCAGCAGCCCGGGCCCATGGAACGATCAGCCCCAGCATTTT	CASSPGPWNDQPQHF	TRBJ1-5	TRBV5-5	15	NA	NA
TGTGCCAGCAGTTCCGGACAGGGATTGGGCAATCAGCCCCAGCATTTT	CASSSGQGLGNQPQHF	TRBJ1-5	TRBV27	16	TRBD1	NA
TGTGCCAGCAGCTTAGGCCGGAGCACCGGGGAGCTGTTTTTT	CASSLGRSTGELFF	TRBJ2-2	TRBV7-2	14	NA	few
TGTGCCAGCAGCACCGGGACAGGGATGAATGGCTACACCTTC	CASSTGTGMNGYTF	TRBJ1-2	TRBV6-5	14	TRBD1	once
TGTGCCGGACCCCCAGGGTTCTCCTACAATGAGCAGTTCTTC	CAGPPGFSYNEQFF	TRBJ2-1	TRBV19	14	NA	NA
TGTGCCACCAGTGATTGGGACAGTATCTCCTACAATGAGCAGTTCTTC	CATSDWDSISYNEQFF	TRBJ2-1	TRBV24-1	16	TRBD1	NA
TGTGCCAGTAGAAAACAGGGAGTGGTGAACACTGAAGCTTTCTTT	CASRKQGVVNTEAFF	TRBJ1-1	TRBV19	15	NA	NA
TGTGCCAGCAGCTATACGACAGGAGACATCTATGGCTACACCTTC	CASSYTTGDIYGYTF	TRBJ1-2	TRBV5-5	15	NA	NA
TGTGCCATCAGTGAAGGGGTTGGGACTAGCGGGAGTACCAATGAGCAGTTCTTC	CAISEGVGTSGSTNEQFF	TRBJ2-1	TRBV10-3	18	TRBD2	NA
TGTGCCAGCAGCATACAGGACTACGAGCAGTACTTC	CASSIQDYEQYF	TRBJ2-7	TRBV13	12	NA	NA
TGTGCCTGGAACGGGGAACCCTCCCACGAGCAGTACTTC	CAWNGEPSHEQYF	TRBJ2-7	TRBV30	13	NA	NA
TGTGCCAGCAGCCAGCAAACAGGGGTCAATGAGCAGTTCTTC	CASSQQTGVNEQFF	TRBJ2-1	TRBV3-1/TRBV3-2	14	TRBD1	NA
TGCGCCAGCACCCCGGGGGGACTAGCGGGAGCGGGAACAGATACGCAGTATTTT	CASTPGGLAGAGTDTQYF	TRBJ2-3	TRBV5-1	18	TRBD2	NA
TGTGCCAGCTCACCAAGGGGCCCAACAGGGGGGAACACTGAAGCTTTCTTT	CASSPRGPTGGNTEAFF	TRBJ1-1	TRBV18	17	TRBD1	once
TGTGCCAGCAGTTACTTGCCAGCAGATACGCAGTATTTT	CASSYLPADTQYF	TRBJ2-3	TRBV6-5	13	NA	NA
TGTGCCAGTAGTACTTCGGGACTCGGACAAGTCACAGATACGCAGTATTTT	CASSTSGLGQVTDTQYF	TRBJ2-3	TRBV19	17	NA	once
TGTGCCAGCAGCTTGCACAGTAGTACCCAGGGGACCCAGTACTTC	CASSLHSSTQGTQYF	TRBJ2-5	TRBV5-4	15	NA	NA
TGCGCCAGCAGCTTGGAGGGACAGGTGGCCACAGATACGCAGTATTTT	CASSLEGQVATDTQYF	TRBJ2-3	TRBV5-1	16	TRBD1	NA
TGTGCCAGTAGTCCCCATCGGTCCTCTAACTATGGCTACACCTTC	CASSPHRSSNYGYTF	TRBJ1-2	TRBV19	15	NA	NA
TGTGCCAGCACCAGAATAGGGGGGGCAGACACTGAAGCTTTCTTT	CASTRIGGADTEAFF	TRBJ1-1	TRBV6-5	15	NA	NA
TGTGCCAGCAGCCAAGTATTCAGGGGGGGAGCGGAAGCTTTCTTT	CASSQVFRGGAEAFF	TRBJ1-1	TRBV3-1/TRBV3-2	15	TRBD1	NA
TGTGCCAGCAGCGTAGTGGGGACAACATACAATGAGCAGTTCTTC	CASSVVGTTYNEQFF	TRBJ2-1	TRBV9	15	NA	NA